Sequencing of this T cell receptor beta chain was carried out in a study of blood T cell repertoires in COVID-19. Study-level information: The samples span acute and convalescent COVID-19 from the United States, Italy and Spain. Sources were T cells, B-cell-depleted T cells, or PBMCs; the material itself was cDNA or gDNA.

Original processing notes: The assay estimated nucleated cells by amplifying reference gene primers. Produced via immunoSEQ multiplex PCR; TCRdb's table is partial and in-frame only. V, J and clone size are those of that table, while D and trimming were read from the DNA. The table records around 130,000 clones, around 87% of them present only once. This clonotype was obtained from a man in his 70s with active or convalescent COVID-19. Sequenced material: peripheral blood.

CDR3 coding DNA: TGTGCCAGCAGCCCCCCGAGACAGCCCCAGCATTTT. As protein: CASSPPRQPQHF. V is TRBV12-3 or TRBV12-4 and J is TRBJ1-5, with no clear D. This CDR3 comprises 12 residues. Trimming pared 6 bases from V and 7 bases from J, leaving 10 bases between.